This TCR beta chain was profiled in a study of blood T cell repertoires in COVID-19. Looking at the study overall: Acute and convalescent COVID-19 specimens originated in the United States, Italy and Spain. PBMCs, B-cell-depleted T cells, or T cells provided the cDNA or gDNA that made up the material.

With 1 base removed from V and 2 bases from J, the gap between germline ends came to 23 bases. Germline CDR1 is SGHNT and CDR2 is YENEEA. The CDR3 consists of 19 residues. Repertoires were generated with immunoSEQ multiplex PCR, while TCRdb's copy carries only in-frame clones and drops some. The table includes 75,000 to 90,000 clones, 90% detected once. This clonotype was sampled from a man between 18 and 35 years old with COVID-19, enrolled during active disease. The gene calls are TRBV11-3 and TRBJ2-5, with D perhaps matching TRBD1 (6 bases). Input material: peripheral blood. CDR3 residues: CASSLGGFTTGREQETQYF. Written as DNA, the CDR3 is TGTGCCAGCAGCTTAGGGGGGTTTACGACAGGCCGAGAACAAGAGACCCAGTACTTC.